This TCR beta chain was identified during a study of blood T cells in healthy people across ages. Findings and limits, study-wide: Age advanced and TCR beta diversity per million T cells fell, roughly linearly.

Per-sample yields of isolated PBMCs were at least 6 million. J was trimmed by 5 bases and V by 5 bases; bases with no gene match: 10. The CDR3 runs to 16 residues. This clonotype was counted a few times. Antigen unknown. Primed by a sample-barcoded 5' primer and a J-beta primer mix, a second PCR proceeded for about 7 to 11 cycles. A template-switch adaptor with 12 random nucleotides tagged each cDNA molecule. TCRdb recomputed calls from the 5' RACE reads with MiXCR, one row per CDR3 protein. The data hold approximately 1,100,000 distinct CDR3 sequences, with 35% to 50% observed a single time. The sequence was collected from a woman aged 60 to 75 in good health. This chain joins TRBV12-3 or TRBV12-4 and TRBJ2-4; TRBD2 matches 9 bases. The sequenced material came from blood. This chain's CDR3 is CASSLEMGLAQNIQYF. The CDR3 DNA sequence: TGTGCCAGCAGTCTAGAGATGGGACTAGCACAAAACATTCAGTACTTC.